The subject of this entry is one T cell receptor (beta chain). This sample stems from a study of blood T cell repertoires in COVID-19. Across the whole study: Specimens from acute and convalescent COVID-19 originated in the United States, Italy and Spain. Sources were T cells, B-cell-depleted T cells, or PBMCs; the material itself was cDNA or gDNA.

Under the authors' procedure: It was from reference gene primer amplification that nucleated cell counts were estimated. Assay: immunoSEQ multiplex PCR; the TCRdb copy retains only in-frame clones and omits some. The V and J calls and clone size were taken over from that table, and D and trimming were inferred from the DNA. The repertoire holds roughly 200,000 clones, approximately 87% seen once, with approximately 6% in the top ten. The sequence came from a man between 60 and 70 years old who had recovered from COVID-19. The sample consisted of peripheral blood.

This CDR3 is CASSPRGQGYNEQFF. As DNA, the CDR3 is TGTGCCAGCAGCCCCCGTGGACAGGGGTACAATGAGCAGTTCTTC. The chain couples TRBV9 to TRBJ2-1; 9 bases fit TRBD1. This CDR3 has 15 amino acids. After removal of 4 bases from V and 4 bases from J, the junction contained 6 bases not matched to a gene. Germline lookup yields CDR1 SGDLS and CDR2 YYNGEE.